This T cell receptor (beta chain) was captured in a study of T-cell reconstitution after alpha-beta-depleted transplantation in children. This clonotype was seen ten or more times. Construction of the TCRbeta library involved unique molecular identifiers. TCRdb ran MiXCR on the PCR reads and lists one entry per CDR3 protein. The sample consists of about 370,000 distinct CDR3 sequences, roughly 21% of them appearing once. Sequencing used PBMCs from the stem cell graft donor, obtained from the stem cell graft. The sequence was obtained from a human donor who donated a stem cell graft to a child with acute myeloid leukemia.

CDR3 loop: CSARGIAGEVEQYF. The CDR3 region has the DNA TGCAGTGCTAGGGGGATAGCGGGAGAGGTCGAGCAGTACTTC. The gene calls are TRBV20-1 and TRBJ2-7; 9 bases agree with TRBD2. The CDR3 spans 14 residues. Germline lookup yields CDR1 DFQATT and CDR2 SNEGSKA (reference sequence). V lost 3 bases, J lost 6 bases, and 9 bases stayed unmatched.